This TCR beta chain appears in the sequencing data of a study of radiotherapy plus CTLA-4 blockade in lung cancer. For the study at large: Across the patients, objective responses occurred in under 20%, and disease control in roughly 30%.

The protocol was immunoSEQ multiplex PCR, while the TCRdb copy is restricted to in-frame clones and leaves out a portion. The sample includes approximately 52,000 clones, around 79% of them seen just once. Notes on the study in general: How blood T cell clones changed early, along with interferon-beta, reportedly forecast response best.

For this clone: Its antigen is currently unknown.

Specimen: peripheral blood, collected from a patient treated with radiotherapy plus ipilimumab. The source is a human donor with non-small cell lung cancer who had a complete response to radiotherapy plus ipilimumab.

As DNA, the CDR3 is TGCGCCAGCAGCCCAGGACAGGGGAAGGACGAGCAGTACTTC. Its protein is CASSPGQGKDEQYF. V is TRBV5-1 and J is TRBJ2-7; 9 nucleotides agree with TRBD1. V gave up 4 bases and J gave up 5 bases; unmatched junction bases: 7. Germline CDR1 is SGHRS and CDR2 is YFSETQ. The CDR3 contains 14 residues.